This T cell receptor beta chain was recorded in a study of T-cell reconstitution after alpha-beta-depleted transplantation in children listed by TCRdb under 2016. Broadly, across the study: Using TCR repertoire profiling, the study quantitatively followed how T-cell immune reconstitution unfolded in children after TCRalphabeta/CD19-depleted allogeneic hematopoietic cell transplantation.

This clonotype has a count of ten or more. This receptor's antigen is unknown. Germline and junction disagree at one end, which may indicate a read error. Library preparation was by PCR. Reads for this sample came from an Illumina HiSeq 2500. To normalize quantification of the TCRbeta repertoire, the TCR libraries were built with molecular barcoding that relied on unique molecular identifiers. TCRdb redid the processing of the public reads, applying fastp at Q25 and MiXCR, and retained in-frame beta chains. Every entry covers one CDR3 protein and lists the most common genes and DNA from its rows. Here the sample has some 500,000 distinct CDR3 sequences; around 19% occur a single time. The top ten clonotypes cover approximately 3% of the sample. The CDR3 spans 11 residues, from the cysteine through the phenylalanine. The only DNA kept is the CDR3, 33 bases in frame from the first base. The germline V gene gives CDR1 as SGHDT and CDR2 as YYEEEE.

The origin of this receptor is a human donor who donated a stem cell graft to a child with acute lymphoblastic leukemia. Here the sequenced sample was PBMCs from the stem cell graft donor, taken from the stem cell graft. The receptor chain draws on TRBV5-6 and TRBJ2-7; TRBD1 is perhaps the D gene, given 5 matching bases. The CDR3 protein is CASSLGLEQYF. The DNA sequence is given as TGCGCCAGCAGCTTGGGGCTCGAGCAGTACTTC.